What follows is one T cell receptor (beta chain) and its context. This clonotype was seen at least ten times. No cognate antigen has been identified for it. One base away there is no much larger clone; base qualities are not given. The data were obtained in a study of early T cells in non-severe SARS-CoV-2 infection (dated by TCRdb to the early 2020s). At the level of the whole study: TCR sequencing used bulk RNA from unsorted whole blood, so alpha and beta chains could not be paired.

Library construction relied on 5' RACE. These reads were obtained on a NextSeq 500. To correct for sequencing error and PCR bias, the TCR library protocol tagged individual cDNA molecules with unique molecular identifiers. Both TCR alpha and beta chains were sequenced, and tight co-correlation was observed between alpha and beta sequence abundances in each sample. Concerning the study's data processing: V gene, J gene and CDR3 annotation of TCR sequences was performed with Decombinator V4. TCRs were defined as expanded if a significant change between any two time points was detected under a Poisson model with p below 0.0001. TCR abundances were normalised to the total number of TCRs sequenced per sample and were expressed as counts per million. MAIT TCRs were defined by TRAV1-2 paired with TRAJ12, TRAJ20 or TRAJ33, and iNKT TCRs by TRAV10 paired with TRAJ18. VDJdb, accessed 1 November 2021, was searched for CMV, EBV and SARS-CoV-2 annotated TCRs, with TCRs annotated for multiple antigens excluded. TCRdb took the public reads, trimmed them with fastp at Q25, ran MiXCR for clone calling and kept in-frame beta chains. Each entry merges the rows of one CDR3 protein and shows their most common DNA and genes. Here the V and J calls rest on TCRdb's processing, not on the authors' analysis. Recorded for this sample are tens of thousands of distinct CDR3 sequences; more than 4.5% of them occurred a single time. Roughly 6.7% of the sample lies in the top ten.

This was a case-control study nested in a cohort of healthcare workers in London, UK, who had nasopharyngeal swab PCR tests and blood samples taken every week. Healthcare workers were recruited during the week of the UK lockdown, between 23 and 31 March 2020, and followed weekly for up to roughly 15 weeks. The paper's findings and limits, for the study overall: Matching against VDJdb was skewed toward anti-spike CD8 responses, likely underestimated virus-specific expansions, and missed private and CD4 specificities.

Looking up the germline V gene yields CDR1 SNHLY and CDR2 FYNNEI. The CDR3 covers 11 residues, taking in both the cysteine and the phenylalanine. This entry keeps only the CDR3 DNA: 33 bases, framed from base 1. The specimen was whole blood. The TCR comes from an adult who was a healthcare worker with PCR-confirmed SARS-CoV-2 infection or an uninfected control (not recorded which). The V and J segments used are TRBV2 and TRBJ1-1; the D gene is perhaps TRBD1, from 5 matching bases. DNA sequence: TGTGCGCATGTGGGGCACACTGAAGCTTTCTTT. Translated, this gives CAHVGHTEAFF.